A single sample gave rise to the 30 T cell receptor beta chains below, sequenced in a study of T cell changes during pregnancy in multiple sclerosis. Clones were sequenced by immunoSEQ multiplex PCR, and TCRdb holds only the in-frame ones, with some missing. The table includes approximately 58,000 clones, approximately 90% detected once. Sequenced material: CD4+ T cells from peripheral blood mononuclear cells, taken after pregnancy. The receptor set was obtained from a female donor in good health, enrolled as a control in a pregnancy study.

This sequence joins TRBV5-1 and TRBJ1-2, with TRBD1 as a possible D gene (6 bases). The germline V gene encodes CDR1 SGHRS and CDR2 YFSETQ. Between the trimmed V and J ends, which lost 0 bases and 2 bases, there was a span of 14 bases. CDR3 size: 16 residues. The CDR3 is CASSLDGGRGNYGYTF. Written as DNA, the CDR3 is TGCGCCAGCAGCTTGGACGGCGGCAGGGGCAACTATGGCTACACCTTC.

The genes are TRBV7-3 and TRBJ1-1, with D possibly matching TRBD1 (5 bases). Germline V gene lookup returns CDR1 SGHTA and CDR2 FQGTGA. Trimming shortened V by 5 bases and J by 1 base, and 11 bases separated the two germline ends. The CDR3 runs to 14 residues. In DNA form, the CDR3 reads TGTGCCAGCAGCCGCGTTCAGGGGAACACTGAAGCTTTCTTT. Residues: CASSRVQGNTEAFF.

The V and J genes are TRBV14 and TRBJ2-7; D call uncertain. V dropped 0 bases and J dropped 2 bases, with 8 bases sitting between them. The CDR3 has 14 residues. CDR1 and CDR2 from the germline V gene are SGHDN and FVKESK. The CDR3 DNA follows: TGTGCCAGCAGCCAAGATCTGGGCCCCTACGAGCAGTACTTC. Protein product: CASSQDLGPYEQYF.

This chain joins TRBV19 and TRBJ2-7, with a tentative D call TRBD1 (5 bases). V lost 4 bases and J 1 base, leaving 11 bases between the germline ends. The CDR3 runs to 14 residues. Germline V CDR1 and CDR2: LNHDA, SQIVND (reference sequence). CDR3 protein: CASSTPTASYEQYF. The CDR3 DNA follows: TGTGCCAGTAGTACCCCGACAGCTTCCTACGAGCAGTACTTC.

V gene TRBV5-1 combines with J gene TRBJ2-5; D remains ambiguous. Trimming took off 2 bases at V and 3 bases at J, with 5 bases between the two ends. The CDR3 spans 12 residues. The V gene's germline CDR1 is SGHRS and CDR2 YFSETQ. The CDR3 coding sequence is TGCGCCAGCAGCTTCTCAGAAGAGACCCAGTACTTC. Encoded protein: CASSFSEETQYF.

The rearrangement links TRBV7-8 to TRBJ1-3; D may be TRBD1 (6 bases). This CDR3 is built from 14 residues. Germline V lookup: CDR1 SGHVS, CDR2 FQNEAQ. Deletions cut 10 bases from V and 1 base from J, with 14 bases between. CDR3 DNA sequence: TGTGCCACTGGACAGTTCCTTTCTGGAAACACCATATATTTT. Protein product: CATGQFLSGNTIYF.

The chain couples TRBV19 to TRBJ2-1, with TRBD1 as a possible D gene (5 bases). Trimming left V 4 bases short and J 3 bases short, with 16 bases between. Looked up from germline, CDR1 is LNHDA and CDR2 is SQIVND (reference sequence). The CDR3 has 16 residues. The CDR3 spells CASSTPDKNRYNEQFF. The CDR3 DNA follows: TGTGCCAGTAGTACCCCGGACAAGAACCGCTACAATGAGCAGTTCTTC.

This clone showed up just a few times. V gene TRBV15 combines with J gene TRBJ1-4, with D possibly TRBD1 on 6 matching bases. The V gene's germline CDR1 is LNHNV and CDR2 YYDKDF (reference sequence). V was clipped by 3 bases and J by 5 bases, with 7 bases between them. This CDR3 has 13 residues. The CDR3: CATSRGQNEKLFF. CDR3 nucleotides: TGTGCCACCAGCAGGGGACAAAATGAAAAACTGTTTTTT.

This clone was observed a single time. V gene TRBV9 combines with J gene TRBJ2-3; tentatively, D is TRBD2 (7 bases). The V end was cut by 6 bases, the J end by 2 bases, with 16 bases between. Germline V gene sequence: CDR1 SGDLS, CDR2 YYNGEE. CDR3 length equals 15 residues. In nucleotides, the CDR3 is TGTGCCAGCAACCCCCGGGGGGCTTCCACAGATACGCAGTATTTT. Encoded protein: CASNPRGASTDTQYF.

This clone was recorded once. The chain employs TRBV18 and TRBJ1-3; D is perhaps TRBD1 (5 bases). The V and J ends lost 4 bases and 6 bases respectively, with 10 bases between them. Germline V gene data show CDR1 as KGHSH and CDR2 as LQKENI. This CDR3 contains 13 residues. The CDR3 DNA is TGTGCCAGCTCACTTACGACAGAAAACACCATATATTTT. It specifies CASSLTTENTIYF.

The chain combines TRBV5-6 with TRBJ1-3; a possible D gene is TRBD1 (6 bases). The CDR3 totals 17 residues. V gave up 1 base and J gave up 0 bases, with 14 bases separating them. Germline CDR1 reads SGHDT; CDR2 reads YYEEEE. The CDR3 here is CASSLMGTPFSGNTIYF. Written as DNA, the CDR3 is TGTGCCAGCAGCTTGATGGGGACACCGTTCTCTGGAAACACCATATATTTT.

The chain employs TRBV5-6 and TRBJ1-1; a possible D gene is TRBD1 (5 bases). V was cut by 0 bases and J by 4 bases, with 10 bases left in between. From germline, CDR1 is SGHDT and CDR2 YYEEEE. The CDR3 runs to 14 residues. CDR3 in DNA: TGTGCCAGCAGCTTGGAGGGGCGCTCCACTGAAGCTTTCTTT. Translation: CASSLEGRSTEAFF.

The chain uses TRBV7-2 and TRBJ2-5, with D possibly TRBD1 on 6 matching bases. The CDR3 loop spans 15 amino acids. Germline V gene sequence: CDR1 SGHTA, CDR2 FQGNSA. V was cut by 1 base and J by 6 bases, with 15 bases left in between. CDR3 residues: CASSLDRDRGQTQYF. CDR3 DNA sequence: TGTGCCAGCAGCTTAGACAGGGATCGCGGACAGACCCAGTACTTC.

CDR3 in amino acids: CAISAVEGTEAFF. For the CDR3, the DNA is TGTGCCATCAGTGCAGTCGAGGGCACTGAAGCTTTCTTT. The chain uses TRBV10-3 and TRBJ1-1; no clear D. Looked up from germline, CDR1 is ENHRY and CDR2 is SYGVKD. This CDR3 is built from 13 residues. V was pared by 4 bases and J by 4 bases, with 10 bases between.

The chain employs TRBV5-1 and TRBJ1-1, with TRBD1 as a possible D gene (6 bases). V was clipped by 1 base and J by 4 bases, with 17 bases between them. The CDR3 loop spans 16 amino acids. CDR1 and CDR2 from the germline V gene are SGHRS and YFSETQ. The CDR3 region is CASSLMPLQGPTEAFF. CDR3 in DNA: TGCGCCAGCAGCTTGATGCCCCTACAGGGTCCCACTGAAGCTTTCTTT.

This chain links TRBV28 with TRBJ2-4, with D perhaps TRBD2 (6 bases). V was shortened by 2 bases and J by 1 base, with 9 bases between the two germline ends. There are 15 residues in the CDR3. Germline V gene sequence: CDR1 MDHEN, CDR2 SYDVKM. The CDR3 is CASSLLAGAKNIQYF. The CDR3 coding sequence is TGTGCCAGCAGTTTACTGGCGGGGGCCAAAAACATTCAGTACTTC. The entire variable domain, with the rest obtained from reference TRBV28 and TRBJ2-4, is as follows: DVKVTQSSRYLVKRTGEKVFLECVQDMDHENMFWYRQDPGLGLRLIYFSYDVKMKEKGDIPEGYSVSREKKERFSLILESASTNQTSMYLCASSLLAGAKNIQYFGAGTRLSVL.

Only one count was recorded for this clone. The chain links TRBV6-5 to TRBJ2-7, with TRBD1 matching over 12 bases. The germline V gene encodes CDR1 MNHEY and CDR2 SVGAGI. The CDR3 length is 15 residues. J gave up 5 bases and V 2 bases, and 4 bases lay outside the gene matches. The CDR3 spells CASSYGTGGFDEQYF. The CDR3 DNA reads as TGTGCCAGCAGTTACGGGACAGGGGGCTTCGACGAGCAGTACTTC.

This clone was counted once. The chain is built from TRBV7-9 and TRBJ2-2, with 8 bases identical to TRBD1. V lost 2 bases, J lost 5 bases, and 4 bases stayed unmatched. In germline, CDR1 is SEHNR, CDR2 FQNEAQ (reference sequence). The CDR3 is 15 residues long. CDR3 sequence reads: CASSLLTGATGELFF. The CDR3 DNA reads as TGTGCCAGCAGCTTATTGACAGGGGCTACCGGGGAGCTGTTTTTT.

V usage is TRBV5-6 and J usage is TRBJ1-1; D remains unclear. In germline, CDR1 is SGHDT, CDR2 YYEEEE. V was pared by 6 bases and J by 5 bases, with 14 bases between. This CDR3 has 13 amino acids. The CDR3 DNA follows: TGTGCCAGCACCCCAACCGGTTTTACTGAAGCTTTCTTT. As protein: CASTPTGFTEAFF.

This sequence joins TRBV18 and TRBJ1-3; D is possibly TRBD1 (5 bases). Trimming cost V 3 bases and J 0 bases, with 12 bases left between them. The CDR3 sequence is 16 residues long. CDR1 is KGHSH and CDR2 is LQKENI in the germline V gene. CDR3 nucleotide sequence: TGTGCCAGCTCACCGCAGGACACGACCTCTGGAAACACCATATATTTT. Its protein product is CASSPQDTTSGNTIYF.

The chain couples TRBV28 to TRBJ1-1, with no clear D. The CDR3 runs 14 residues. CDR1 and CDR2 from the germline V gene are MDHEN and SYDVKM. V shed 3 bases and J shed 3 bases, with 11 bases lying between them. The CDR3 loop is CASSLLIRDTEAFF. For the CDR3, the DNA is TGTGCCAGCAGTTTGTTGATTCGGGACACTGAAGCTTTCTTT. Variable domain in full (rest from reference TRBV28 and TRBJ1-1): DVKVTQSSRYLVKRTGEKVFLECVQDMDHENMFWYRQDPGLGLRLIYFSYDVKMKEKGDIPEGYSVSREKKERFSLILESASTNQTSMYLCASSLLIRDTEAFFGQGTRLTVV.

This rearrangement joins TRBV7-2 to TRBJ1-2; 9 bases fit TRBD1. The CDR3 has 16 residues. Looked up from germline, CDR1 is SGHTA and CDR2 is FQGNSA. The junction had 15 bases not matched to a gene; V was cut back by 5 bases and J by 8 bases. CDR3 protein: CASSPPSGTGTWGYTF. CDR3 in DNA: TGTGCCAGCAGCCCACCCTCCGGGACAGGGACTTGGGGCTACACCTTC.

This CDR3 is CASSPTGGPWGYTF. Here the CDR3 DNA reads TGTGCCAGCAGCCCAACAGGGGGCCCATGGGGCTACACCTTC. The J gene is TRBJ1-2, the V gene TRBV7-3; TRBD1 aligns across 9 bases. Germline-derived CDR1 and CDR2 are SGHTA and FQGTGA. With V trimmed by 5 bases and J by 8 bases, 9 bases remained unmatched. This CDR3 comprises 14 residues.

The J gene is TRBJ2-5, the V gene TRBV6-1; D is perhaps TRBD2 (7 bases). The CDR3 is 17 amino acids. Germline values: CDR1 MNHNS, CDR2 SASEGT. V lost 4 bases and J lost 5, with 23 bases in between. The CDR3 is CASSVRVRGAGRETQYF. The CDR3 DNA is TGTGCCAGCAGTGTAAGGGTACGGGGGGCAGGTAGGGAGACCCAGTACTTC.

The rearrangement links TRBV5-4 to TRBJ2-7; 11 bases line up with TRBD1. Germline V lookup: CDR1 SGHNT, CDR2 YYREEE (reference sequence). The J segment lost 6 bases and the V segment lost 4 bases, leaving 6 bases of the junction unmatched. The CDR3 contains 14 residues. The CDR3 DNA sequence: TGTGCCAGCAGCCCGGACAGGGGGCTCATCGAGCAGTACTTC. It yields the protein CASSPDRGLIEQYF.

The V call is TRBV2, the J call TRBJ2-5, with 8 bases lining up with TRBD2. Losses at the gene ends were 6 bases for V and 5 bases for J; bases not matched to a gene: 11. Germline CDR1 SNHLY, CDR2 FYNNEI. There are 15 residues in the CDR3. This CDR3 is CASSRLPLAGETQYF. The CDR3 DNA sequence: TGTGCCAGCAGCCGACTACCCTTAGCGGGGGAGACCCAGTACTTC.

This chain joins TRBV4-2 and TRBJ1-3, with D unclear. CDR3 length: 15 residues. V was cut by 1 base and J by 4 bases, with 11 bases left in between. Germline lookup yields CDR1 LGHNA and CDR2 YNFKEQ. CDR3 residues: CASSQGRFAGNTIYF. The CDR3 coding sequence is TGTGCCAGCAGCCAAGGGAGGTTTGCCGGAAACACCATATATTTT.

V is TRBV7-2 and J is TRBJ2-7; 8 bases line up with TRBD2. Losses at the gene ends were 6 bases for V and 3 bases for J; bases not matched to a gene: 13. Germline values: CDR1 SGHTA, CDR2 FQGNSA. The CDR3 spans 16 residues. The CDR3 loop is CASRSPEGAGGYEQYF. The CDR3 nucleotides read TGTGCCAGCAGGTCCCCTGAAGGGGCGGGGGGCTACGAGCAGTACTTC.

This clone came up once. The chain links TRBV4-3 to TRBJ1-2; D ambiguous. The V gene lost 1 base and the J gene lost 5 bases, with 20 bases spanning the gap. The germline CDR1 and CDR2 sequences are LGHNA and YSLEER. The CDR3 totals 17 residues. The CDR3: CASSQGPAQGETYGYTF. Written as DNA, the CDR3 is TGCGCCAGCAGCCAAGGACCCGCCCAAGGAGAAACGTATGGCTACACCTTC.

This rearrangement joins TRBV9 to TRBJ2-2, with D maybe TRBD1 (5 bases). The CDR3 is 16 amino acids. Trimming took off 0 bases at V and 1 base at J, with 10 bases between the two ends. In germline, CDR1 is SGDLS, CDR2 YYNGEE. CDR3 region: CASSVGLTGNTGELFF. As DNA, the CDR3 is TGTGCCAGCAGCGTAGGCCTTACAGGGAACACCGGGGAGCTGTTTTTT.